One sample yielded the 4 T cell receptor beta chains listed below, sequenced in a study of beta chain features in type 1 diabetes. The entirety of the isolated RNA underwent reverse transcription, so expressed TCRB transcripts were sequenced. The method was immunoSEQ multiplex PCR; TCRdb's version includes in-frame clones alone and lacks a portion of them. The sample has some 900,000 clones, 17% seen once. Sequencing was done on a sample of naive CD4+ T cells from blood. These receptors were taken from a woman younger than 30 in good health.

The J gene is TRBJ2-1, the V gene TRBV4-3; TRBD2 matches 7 bases. This CDR3 spans 18 amino acids. V shed 0 bases and J 0 bases; nucleotides not matched to a gene: 8. CDR1 LGHNA and CDR2 YSLEER come from the germline V gene. The CDR3 DNA sequence: TGCGCCAGCAGCCAAGATGTTGGCGGGAGCGGCTCCTACAATGAGCAGTTCTTC. It translates to CASSQDVGGSGSYNEQFF.

This clone was seen only a few times. V gene TRBV5-1 combines with J gene TRBJ1-4, with 10 nucleotides matching TRBD1. The CDR3 runs to 16 residues. Unmatched junction bases numbered 3, after V lost 4 bases and J lost 0 bases. Germline CDR1 SGHRS, CDR2 YFSETQ. CDR3 in amino acids: CASSGDRGATNEKLFF. The CDR3 DNA is TGCGCCAGCAGCGGGGACAGGGGAGCAACTAATGAAAAACTGTTTTTT.

V usage is TRBV27 and J usage is TRBJ2-2, with 10 bases fitting TRBD2. Germline lookup yields CDR1 MNHEY and CDR2 SMNVEV (reference sequence). V lost 5 bases to trimming and J lost 7 bases; unmatched junction nucleotides: 7. The CDR3 length is 15 residues. CDR3 nucleotides: TGTGCCAGCAGTACCGCCGGGACTAGCGTCGGGGAGCTGTTTTTT. It encodes CASSTAGTSVGELFF.

This clone came up a few times. The chain uses TRBV6-6 and TRBJ2-5; 7 nucleotides match TRBD2. Germline CDR1 is MNHNY and CDR2 is SVGAGI (reference sequence). CDR3 length: 16 residues. The V segment lost 1 base and the J segment 5 bases; nucleotides outside the gene matches: 10. The CDR3 DNA reads TGTGCCAGCAGTTACTGGGGCGGGAGAACTCGGGAGACCCAGTACTTC. Protein: CASSYWGGRTRETQYF.